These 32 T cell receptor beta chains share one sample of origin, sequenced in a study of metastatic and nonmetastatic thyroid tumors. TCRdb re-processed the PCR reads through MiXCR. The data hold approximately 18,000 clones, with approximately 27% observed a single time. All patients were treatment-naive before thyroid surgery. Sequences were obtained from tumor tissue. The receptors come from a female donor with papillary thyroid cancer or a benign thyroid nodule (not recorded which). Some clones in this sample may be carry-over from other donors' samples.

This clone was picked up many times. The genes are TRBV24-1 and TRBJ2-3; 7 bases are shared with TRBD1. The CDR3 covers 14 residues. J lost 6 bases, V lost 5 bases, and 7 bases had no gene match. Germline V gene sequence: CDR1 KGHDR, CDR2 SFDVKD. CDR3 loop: CATSGQGITDTQYF. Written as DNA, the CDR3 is TGTGCCACCAGTGGACAGGGAATAACCGATACGCAGTATTTT.

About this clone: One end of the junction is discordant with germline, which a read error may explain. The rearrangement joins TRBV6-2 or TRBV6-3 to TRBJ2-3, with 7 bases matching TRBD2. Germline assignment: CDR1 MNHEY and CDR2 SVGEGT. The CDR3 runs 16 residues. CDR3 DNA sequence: TGTGCCAGCAGTTATCTGCGGGGGACCGGCACATATACGCAGTATTTT. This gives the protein CASSYLRGTGTYTQYF.

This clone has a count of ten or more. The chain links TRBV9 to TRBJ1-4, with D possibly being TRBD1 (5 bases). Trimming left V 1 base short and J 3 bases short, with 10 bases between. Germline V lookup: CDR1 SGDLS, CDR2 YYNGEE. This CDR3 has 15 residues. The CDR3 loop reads CASSVSGTPNEKLFF. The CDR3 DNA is TGTGCCAGCAGCGTATCGGGGACCCCTAATGAAAAACTGTTTTTT.

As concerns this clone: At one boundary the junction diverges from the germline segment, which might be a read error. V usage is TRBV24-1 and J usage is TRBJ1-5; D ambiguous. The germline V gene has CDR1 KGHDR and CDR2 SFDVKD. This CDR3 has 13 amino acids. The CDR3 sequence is CATMRVPNQPQHF. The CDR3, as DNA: TGTGCCACCATGCGGGTCCCAAATCAACCCCAGCATTTT.

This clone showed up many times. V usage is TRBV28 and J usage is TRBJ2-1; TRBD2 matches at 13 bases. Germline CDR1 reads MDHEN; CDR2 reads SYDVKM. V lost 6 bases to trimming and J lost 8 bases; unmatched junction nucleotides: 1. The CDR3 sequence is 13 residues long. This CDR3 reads CASRLAGGDEQFF. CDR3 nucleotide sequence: TGTGCCAGCAGACTAGCGGGAGGGGATGAGCAGTTCTTC.

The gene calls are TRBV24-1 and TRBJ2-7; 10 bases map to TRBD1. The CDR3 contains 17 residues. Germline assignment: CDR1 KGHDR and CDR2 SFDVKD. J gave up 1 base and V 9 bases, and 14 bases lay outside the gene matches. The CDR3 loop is CATPGQGLSVRSYEQYF. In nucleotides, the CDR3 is TGTGCCACCCCGGGACAGGGGCTTTCAGTGAGATCCTACGAGCAGTACTTC.

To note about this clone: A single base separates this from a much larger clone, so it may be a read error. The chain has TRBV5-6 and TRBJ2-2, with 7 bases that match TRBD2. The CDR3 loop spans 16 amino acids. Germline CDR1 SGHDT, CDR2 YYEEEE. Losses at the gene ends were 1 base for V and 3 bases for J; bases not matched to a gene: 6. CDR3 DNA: TGTGCCAGCAGCTTGAGCGGGACTCCATACACCGGGGAGCTGTTTTTT. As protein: CASSLSGTPYTGELFF.

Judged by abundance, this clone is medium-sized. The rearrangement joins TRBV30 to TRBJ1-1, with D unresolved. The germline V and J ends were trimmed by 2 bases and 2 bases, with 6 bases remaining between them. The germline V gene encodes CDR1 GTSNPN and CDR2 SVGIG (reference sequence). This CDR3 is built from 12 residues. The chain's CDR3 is CAWSPYNTEAFF. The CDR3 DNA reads TGTGCCTGGAGTCCCTACAACACTGAAGCTTTCTTT. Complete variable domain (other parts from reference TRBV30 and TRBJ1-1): SQTIHQWPATLVQPVGSPLSLECTVEGTSNPNLYWYRQAAGRGLQLLFYSVGIGQISSEVPQNLSASRPQDRQFILSSKKLLLSDSGFYLCAWSPYNTEAFFGQGTRLTVV.

CDR3 protein: CASRDTNQPHF. The CDR3 DNA reads as TGTGCCAGCCGGGACACCAATCAGCCCCATTTT. This chain joins TRBV2 and TRBJ1-5, with D possibly TRBD1 on 6 matching bases. The V end was cut by 8 bases, the J end by 16 bases, with 18 bases between. The CDR3 spans 11 residues. Germline V CDR1 and CDR2: SNHLY, FYNNEI.

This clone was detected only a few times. In DNA, the CDR3 is TGTGCCAGCAGTTTGCAGGGAAGGCAGACCCAGTACTTC. Translated, it gives CASSLQGRQTQYF. The chain combines TRBV27 with TRBJ2-5; possible D gene TRBD1, 5 bases. The CDR3 covers 13 residues. Trimming took 3 bases from V and 6 from J, leaving 11 bases between them. Germline assignment: CDR1 MNHEY and CDR2 SMNVEV (reference sequence).

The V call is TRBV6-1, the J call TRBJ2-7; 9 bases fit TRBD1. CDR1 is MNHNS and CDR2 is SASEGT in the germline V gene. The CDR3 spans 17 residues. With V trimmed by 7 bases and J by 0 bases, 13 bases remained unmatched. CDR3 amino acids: CASTVQGASSSSYEQYF. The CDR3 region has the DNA TGTGCCAGCACGGTACAGGGGGCCTCCTCCTCCTCCTACGAGCAGTACTTC.

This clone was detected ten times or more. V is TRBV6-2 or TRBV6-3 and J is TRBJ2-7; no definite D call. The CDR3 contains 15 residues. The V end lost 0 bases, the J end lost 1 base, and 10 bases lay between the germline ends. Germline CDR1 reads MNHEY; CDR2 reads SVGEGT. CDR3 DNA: TGTGCCAGCAGTTACTCGTCCCCTGGGTCCTACGAGCAGTACTTC. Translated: CASSYSSPGSYEQYF.

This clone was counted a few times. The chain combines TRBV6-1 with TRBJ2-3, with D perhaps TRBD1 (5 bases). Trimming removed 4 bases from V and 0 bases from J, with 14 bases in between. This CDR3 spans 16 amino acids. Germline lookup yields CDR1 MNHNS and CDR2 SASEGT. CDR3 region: CASSADSTPSTDTQYF. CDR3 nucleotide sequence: TGTGCCAGCAGTGCCGACAGTACTCCTAGCACAGATACGCAGTATTTT.

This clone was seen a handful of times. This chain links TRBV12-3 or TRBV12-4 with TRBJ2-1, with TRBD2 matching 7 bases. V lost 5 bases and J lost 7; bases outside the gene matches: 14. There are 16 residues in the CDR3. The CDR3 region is CASSPSGNSGSNEQFF. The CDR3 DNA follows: TGTGCCAGCAGTCCGAGTGGTAATAGCGGGTCGAATGAGCAGTTCTTC.

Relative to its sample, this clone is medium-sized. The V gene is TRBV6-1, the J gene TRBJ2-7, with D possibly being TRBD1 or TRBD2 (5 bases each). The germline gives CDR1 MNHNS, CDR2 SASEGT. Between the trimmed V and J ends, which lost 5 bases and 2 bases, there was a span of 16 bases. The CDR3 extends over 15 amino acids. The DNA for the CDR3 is TGTGCCAGCAGTAGACTTGGGGACGGAGCCTACGAGCAGTACTTC. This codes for CASSRLGDGAYEQYF.

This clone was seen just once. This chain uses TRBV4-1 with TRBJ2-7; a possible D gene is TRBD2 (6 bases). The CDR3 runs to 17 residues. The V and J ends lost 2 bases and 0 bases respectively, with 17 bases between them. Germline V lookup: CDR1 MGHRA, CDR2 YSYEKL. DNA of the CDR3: TGCGCCAGCAGCCAAATAGCTGGGGAGGCGAGCTCCTACGAGCAGTACTTC. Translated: CASSQIAGEASSYEQYF.

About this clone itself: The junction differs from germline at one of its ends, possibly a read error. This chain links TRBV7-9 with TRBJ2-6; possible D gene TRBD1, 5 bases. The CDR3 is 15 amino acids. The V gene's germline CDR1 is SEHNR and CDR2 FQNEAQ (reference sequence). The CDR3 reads CASSLVISGANFLTF. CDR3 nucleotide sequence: TGTGCCAGCAGCTTGGTTATCTCTGGGGCCAACTTCCTGACTTTC.

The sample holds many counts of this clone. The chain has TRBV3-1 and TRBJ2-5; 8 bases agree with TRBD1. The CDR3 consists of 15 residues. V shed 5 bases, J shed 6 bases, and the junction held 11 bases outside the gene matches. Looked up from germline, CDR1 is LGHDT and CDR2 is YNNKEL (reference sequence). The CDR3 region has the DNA TGTGCCAGCAGCTACCGGGAAACAGGGGGAAAGACCCAGTACTTC. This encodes CASSYRETGGKTQYF.

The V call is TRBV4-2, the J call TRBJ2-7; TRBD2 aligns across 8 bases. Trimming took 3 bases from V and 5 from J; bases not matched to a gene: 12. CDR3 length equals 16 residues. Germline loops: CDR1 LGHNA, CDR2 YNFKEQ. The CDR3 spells CASSHTGGTSGDEQYF. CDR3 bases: TGTGCCAGCAGCCATACCGGCGGCACTAGCGGCGACGAGCAGTACTTC.

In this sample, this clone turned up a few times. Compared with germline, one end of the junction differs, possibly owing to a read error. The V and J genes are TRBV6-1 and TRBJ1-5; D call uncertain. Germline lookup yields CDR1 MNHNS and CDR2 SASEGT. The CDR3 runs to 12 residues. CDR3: CASRPWGKPQNF. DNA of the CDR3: TGTGCCAGCAGACCCTGGGGAAAGCCCCAGAATTTT.

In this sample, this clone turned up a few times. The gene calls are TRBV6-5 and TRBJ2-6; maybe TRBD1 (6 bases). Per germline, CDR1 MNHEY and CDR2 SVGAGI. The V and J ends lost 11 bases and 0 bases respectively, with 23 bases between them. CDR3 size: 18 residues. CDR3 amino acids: CAARSGRGPRSGANVLTF. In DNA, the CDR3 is TGTGCCGCCCGGTCTGGCAGGGGCCCCCGCTCTGGGGCCAACGTCCTGACTTTC.

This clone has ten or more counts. CDR3 protein: CAISAGTQASTDTQYF. The CDR3 nucleotides read TGTGCCATCAGTGCCGGGACACAGGCTAGCACAGATACGCAGTATTTT. The chain joins TRBV10-3 to TRBJ2-3, with D possibly matching TRBD1 (6 bases). CDR3 length: 16 residues. The germline V gene has CDR1 ENHRY and CDR2 SYGVKD. V was shortened by 4 bases and J by 0 bases, with 14 bases between the two germline ends.

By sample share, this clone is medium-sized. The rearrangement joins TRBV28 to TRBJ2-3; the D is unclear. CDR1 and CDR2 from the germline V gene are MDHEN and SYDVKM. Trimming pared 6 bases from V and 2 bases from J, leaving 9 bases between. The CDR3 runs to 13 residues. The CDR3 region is CASSSTLTDTQYF. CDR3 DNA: TGTGCCAGCAGCAGCACGCTCACAGATACGCAGTATTTT.

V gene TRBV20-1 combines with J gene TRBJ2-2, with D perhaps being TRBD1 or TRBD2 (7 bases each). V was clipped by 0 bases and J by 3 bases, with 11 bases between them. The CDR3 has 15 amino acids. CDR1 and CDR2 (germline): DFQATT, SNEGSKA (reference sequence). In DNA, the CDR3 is TGCAGTGCTAGAGATCCAGGGGGGGACACCGGGGAGCTGTTTTTT. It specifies CSARDPGGDTGELFF.

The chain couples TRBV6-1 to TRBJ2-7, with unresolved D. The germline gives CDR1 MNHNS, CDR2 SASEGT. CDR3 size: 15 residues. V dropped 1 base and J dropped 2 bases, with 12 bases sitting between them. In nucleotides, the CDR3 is TGTGCCAGCAGTGAAGGTGTATTGCCTGCCTACGAGCAGTACTTC. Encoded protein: CASSEGVLPAYEQYF.

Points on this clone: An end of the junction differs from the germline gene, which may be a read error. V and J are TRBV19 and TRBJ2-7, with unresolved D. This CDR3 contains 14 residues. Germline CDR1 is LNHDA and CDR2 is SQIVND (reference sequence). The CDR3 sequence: CAGSTRSDLYEQYF. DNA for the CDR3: TGTGCCGGTAGTACCCGCAGTGACCTCTACGAGCAGTACTTC.

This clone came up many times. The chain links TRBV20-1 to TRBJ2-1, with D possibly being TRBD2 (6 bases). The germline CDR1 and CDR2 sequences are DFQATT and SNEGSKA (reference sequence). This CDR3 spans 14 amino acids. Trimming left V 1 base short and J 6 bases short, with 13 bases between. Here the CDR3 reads CSARVLADPNEQFF. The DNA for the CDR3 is TGCAGTGCTAGAGTTTTAGCGGACCCCAATGAGCAGTTCTTC.

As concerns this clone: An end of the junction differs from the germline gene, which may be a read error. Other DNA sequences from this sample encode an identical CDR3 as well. Here the CDR3 reads CASSFQSPGHRSYEQYF. In DNA form, the CDR3 reads TGTGCCAGCAGCTTCCAGTCTCCTGGACACCGCTCCTACGAGCAGTACTTC. The V and J genes are TRBV5-1 and TRBJ2-7; tentatively, D is TRBD1 (5 bases). In germline, CDR1 is SGHRS, CDR2 YFSETQ. This CDR3 region has 17 residues.

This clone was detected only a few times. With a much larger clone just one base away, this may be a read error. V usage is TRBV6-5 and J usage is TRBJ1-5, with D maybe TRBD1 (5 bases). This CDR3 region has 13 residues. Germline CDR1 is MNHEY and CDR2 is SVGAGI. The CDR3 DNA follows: TGTGCCAGCAGTTACAGGGGAAATCATCCCCAGCATTTT. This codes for CASSYRGNHPQHF.

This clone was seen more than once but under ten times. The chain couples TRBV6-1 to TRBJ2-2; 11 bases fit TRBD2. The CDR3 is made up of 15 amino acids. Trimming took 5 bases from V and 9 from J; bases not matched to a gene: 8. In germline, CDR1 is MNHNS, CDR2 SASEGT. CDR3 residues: CASSSYPSGRRELFF. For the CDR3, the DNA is TGTGCCAGCAGTTCTTACCCTAGCGGGAGGCGGGAGCTGTTTTTT.

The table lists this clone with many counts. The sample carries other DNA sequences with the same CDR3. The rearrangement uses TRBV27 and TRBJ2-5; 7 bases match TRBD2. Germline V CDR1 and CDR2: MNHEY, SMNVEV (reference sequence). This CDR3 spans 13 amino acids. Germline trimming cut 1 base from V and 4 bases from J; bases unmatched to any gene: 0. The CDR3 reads CASSLWGGETQYF. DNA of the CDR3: TGTGCCAGCAGTTTATGGGGGGGAGAGACCCAGTACTTC.

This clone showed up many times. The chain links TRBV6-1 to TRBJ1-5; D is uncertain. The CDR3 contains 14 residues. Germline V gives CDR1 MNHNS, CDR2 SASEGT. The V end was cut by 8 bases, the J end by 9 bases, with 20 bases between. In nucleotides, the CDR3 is TGTGCCAGCTCCCTGAGTTCGGTTCCTTCGCCCCAGCATTTT. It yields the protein CASSLSSVPSPQHF.